A single sample is the source of the 17 T cell receptor beta chains below, sequenced in a study of beta chain features in type 1 diabetes. Of the isolated RNA, all was reverse transcribed, and so the sequenced material was expressed TCRB transcripts. The repertoire was sequenced with immunoSEQ multiplex PCR; TCRdb's copy has only in-frame clones and lacks some. The sample has more than 150,000 clones, approximately 13% seen once. Sequenced: central memory CD4+ T cells from blood. Every receptor here comes from a woman younger than 35 in good health.

This clone was seen only once. This chain uses TRBV4-2 with TRBJ2-3; 8 bases line up with TRBD2. Germline assignment: CDR1 LGHNA and CDR2 YNFKEQ. Trimming cost V 0 bases and J 7 bases; bases outside gene matches: 6. CDR3 length equals 15 residues. The CDR3 bases are TGTGCCAGCAGCCAAGAGGCGCGGGGGGTATATACGCAGTATTTT. It codes for CASSQEARGVYTQYF.

The J gene is TRBJ2-2, the V gene TRBV11-2; 7 bases match TRBD1. Germline loops: CDR1 SGHAT, CDR2 FQNNGV. The CDR3 totals 16 residues. After removal of 5 bases from V and 3 bases from J, the junction contained 9 bases not matched to a gene. The CDR3 here is CASSLTDRTDTGELFF. The CDR3 bases are TGTGCCAGCAGCCTTACGGACAGGACGGACACCGGGGAGCTGTTTTTT. Together with reference TRBV11-2 and TRBJ2-2, the CDR3 gives the full variable domain: EAGVAQSPRYKIIEKRQSVAFWCNPISGHATLYWYQQILGQGPKLLIQFQNNGVVDDSQLPKDRFSAERLKGVDSTLKIQPAKLEDSAVYLCASSLTDRTDTGELFFGEGSRLTVL.

This clone turned up a few times. The V gene is TRBV7-9, the J gene TRBJ1-1; 8 bases match TRBD1. Germline loops: CDR1 SEHNR, CDR2 FQNEAQ (reference sequence). The CDR3 extends over 15 amino acids. Trimming took 7 bases from V and 1 from J; bases not matched to a gene: 8. CDR3 bases: TGTGCCAGCACCCTGGGACAGGCGGCGAACACTGAAGCTTTCTTT. Translating gives CASTLGQAANTEAFF.

This clone was seen a few times. The chain joins TRBV9 to TRBJ2-5; perhaps TRBD1 as D (5 bases). The germline V gene has CDR1 SGDLS and CDR2 YYNGEE. V was shortened by 0 bases and J by 7 bases, with 7 bases between the two germline ends. The CDR3 length is 12 residues. The CDR3 loop is CASSVAQGTQYF. In nucleotides, the CDR3 is TGTGCCAGCAGCGTAGCCCAGGGGACCCAGTACTTC.

This clone has a handful of counts. Relative to the germline gene, one junction end is altered; a read error may explain this. The chain is built from TRBV28 and TRBJ1-2; TRBD1 might be the D (6 bases). The CDR3 is 14 residues long. Germline assignment: CDR1 MDHEN and CDR2 SYDVKM. DNA of the CDR3: TGTGCCAGCAGCTTATCTCAGGGGAAAGGCGGCTACACCTTC. This gives the protein CASSLSQGKGGYTF.

This clone has only a few counts. The chain has TRBV2 and TRBJ2-7; D is possibly TRBD2 (6 bases). This CDR3 contains 15 residues. CDR1 is SNHLY and CDR2 is FYNNEI in the germline V gene. Deletions cut 5 bases from V and 6 bases from J, with 20 bases between. CDR3 loop: CASSPRGPTGSEQYF. DNA of the CDR3: TGTGCCAGCAGTCCGCGGGGCCCTACAGGATCCGAGCAGTACTTC.

In this sample, this clone turned up a few times. The V call is TRBV5-1, the J call TRBJ2-3; 8 bases are shared with TRBD2. CDR3 size: 14 residues. Per germline, CDR1 SGHRS and CDR2 YFSETQ. J lost 1 base, V lost 5 bases, and 3 bases had no gene match. The CDR3 spells CASRIAGRTDTQYF. DNA for the CDR3: TGCGCCAGCAGAATAGCGGGACGCACAGATACGCAGTATTTT. Full variable domain (remainder filled in from reference TRBV5-1 and TRBJ2-3): KAGVTQTPRYLIKTRGQQVTLSCSPISGHRSVSWYQQTPGQGLQFLFEYFSETQRNKGNFPGRFSGRQFSNSRSEMNVSTLELGDSALYLCASRIAGRTDTQYFGPGTRLTVL.

The chain carries TRBV7-2 and TRBJ1-2, with 8 bases aligning to TRBD1. Trimming cost V 1 base and J 2 bases; bases outside gene matches: 0. The CDR3 is 14 amino acids. Germline-derived CDR1 and CDR2 are SGHTA and FQGNSA. The CDR3 sequence: CASSLGTGNYGYTF. The CDR3 nucleotides read TGTGCCAGCAGCTTAGGGACAGGGAACTATGGCTACACCTTC.

The chain couples TRBV7-6 to TRBJ2-1; D possibly corresponds to TRBD2 (6 bases). Trimming pared 2 bases from V and 5 bases from J, leaving 19 bases between. This CDR3 contains 17 residues. Germline CDR1 and CDR2: SGHVS and FNYEAQ. Here the CDR3 DNA reads TGTGCCAGCAGCTTATTTTCAACCGGGAGATATAACAATGAGCAGTTCTTC. It encodes CASSLFSTGRYNNEQFF.

The rearrangement joins TRBV30 to TRBJ1-2, with 12 bases lining up with TRBD1. From germline, CDR1 is GTSNPN and CDR2 SVGIG (reference sequence). The V and J ends lost 2 bases and 7 bases, in that order; junction bases with no gene match: 8. The CDR3 has 15 residues. This CDR3 reads CAWSPPGQGAFGYTF. CDR3 DNA sequence: TGTGCCTGGAGTCCTCCGGGACAGGGGGCCTTTGGCTACACCTTC.

V usage is TRBV4-2 and J usage is TRBJ2-3, with D hard to call. This CDR3 region has 16 residues. CDR1 is LGHNA and CDR2 is YNFKEQ in the germline V gene. V was trimmed by 1 base and J by 0 bases, leaving 11 bases between them. The CDR3 DNA is TGTGCCAGCAGCCAAGTTGGTCTAGTCAGCACAGATACGCAGTATTTT. Translating it yields CASSQVGLVSTDTQYF.

About this clone itself: The sample contains more than one DNA sequence encoding this CDR3. The rearrangement uses TRBV5-1 and TRBJ2-1; 11 bases fit TRBD2. This CDR3 is built from 15 residues. CDR1 SGHRS and CDR2 YFSETQ come from the germline V gene. Unmatched junction bases numbered 5, after V lost 2 bases and J lost 7 bases. CDR3 in DNA: TGCGCCAGCAGCTTACTAGCGGGAGCCGGAAATGAGCAGTTCTTC. Its protein is CASSLLAGAGNEQFF.

Only a few counts were recorded for this clone. This rearrangement joins TRBV30 to TRBJ1-4; no definite D call. Trimming removed 5 bases at V and 4 bases at J, with 20 bases between. Germline CDR1 is GTSNPN and CDR2 is SVGIG (reference sequence). CDR3 size: 16 residues. Written as DNA, the CDR3 is TGTGCCTGGCGGAGGAGGTCCGGGAACCTTAATGAAAAACTGTTTTTT. It encodes CAWRRRSGNLNEKLFF.

In its sample, this clone was seen a few times. The genes are TRBV19 and TRBJ1-2; D unclear. Germline V gives CDR1 LNHDA, CDR2 SQIVND (reference sequence). Trimming removed 7 bases at V and 1 base at J, with 7 bases between. CDR3 length equals 12 residues. This CDR3 is CASTLSNYGYTF. In DNA form, the CDR3 reads TGTGCCAGTACCCTCAGTAACTATGGCTACACCTTC.

The chain has TRBV7-9 and TRBJ2-5; perhaps TRBD2 as D (5 bases). The CDR3 contains 15 residues. The V end lost 3 bases, the J end lost 5 bases, and 16 bases lay between the germline ends. Germline values: CDR1 SEHNR, CDR2 FQNEAQ (reference sequence). The CDR3 spells CASSLAGLSAETQYF. The CDR3 bases are TGTGCCAGCAGCTTGGCAGGACTCAGCGCGGAGACCCAGTACTTC.

The sample holds a few counts of this clone. V and J are TRBV25-1 and TRBJ1-2; possible D gene TRBD1, 5 bases. This CDR3 has 14 residues. Germline CDR1 reads MGHDK; CDR2 reads SYGVNS. V lost 1 base to trimming and J lost 5 bases, with 11 bases between them. The chain's CDR3 is CASSESAGWYGYTF. The CDR3 nucleotides read TGTGCCAGCAGTGAATCGGCAGGGTGGTATGGCTACACCTTC.

This chain joins TRBV7-3 and TRBJ1-2, with 10 bases that match TRBD1. V was pared by 5 bases and J by 7 bases, with 7 bases of the junction left unmatched. This CDR3 region has 14 residues. Germline CDR1 and CDR2: SGHTA and FQGTGA. CDR3 residues: CASSATGGGSGYTF. The CDR3 bases are TGTGCCAGCAGCGCGACAGGGGGCGGGTCTGGCTACACCTTC.